This T cell receptor beta chain derives from a study of blood T cell repertoires in COVID-19. Deletions cut 3 bases from V and 2 bases from J, with 5 bases between. The CDR3 loop spans 13 amino acids. Germline-derived CDR1 and CDR2 are LGHDT and YNNKEL (reference sequence). Authors' methods: Reference gene primer amplification in the assay estimated nucleated cell counts. Assay: immunoSEQ multiplex PCR; the TCRdb copy retains only in-frame clones and omits some. That table is the source of V, J and clone size, and D and trimming were worked out from the DNA. The sample carries fewer than 400,000 clones, about 86% recorded once.

The source material was peripheral blood. The sequence derives from a man younger than 40 with active or convalescent COVID-19. The rearrangement joins TRBV3-1 (or the pseudogene TRBV3-2) to TRBJ1-3; D gene ambiguous. CDR3 region: CASSQAAGNTIYF. In nucleotides, the CDR3 is TGTGCCAGCAGCCAGGCGGCTGGAAACACCATATATTTT.